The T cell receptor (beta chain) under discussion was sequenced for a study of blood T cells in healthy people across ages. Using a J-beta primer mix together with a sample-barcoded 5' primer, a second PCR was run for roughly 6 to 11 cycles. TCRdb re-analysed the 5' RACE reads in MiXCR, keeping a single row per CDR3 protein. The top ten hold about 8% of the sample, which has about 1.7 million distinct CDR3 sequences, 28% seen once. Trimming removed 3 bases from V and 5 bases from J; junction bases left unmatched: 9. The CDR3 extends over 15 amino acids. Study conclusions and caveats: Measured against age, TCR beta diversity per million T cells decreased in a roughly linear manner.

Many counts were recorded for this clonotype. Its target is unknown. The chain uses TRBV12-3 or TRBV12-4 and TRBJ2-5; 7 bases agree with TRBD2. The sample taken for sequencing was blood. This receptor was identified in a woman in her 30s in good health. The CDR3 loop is CASSFMAGVGETQYF. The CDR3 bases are TGTGCCAGCAGTTTCATGGCGGGGGTCGGGGAGACCCAGTACTTC.